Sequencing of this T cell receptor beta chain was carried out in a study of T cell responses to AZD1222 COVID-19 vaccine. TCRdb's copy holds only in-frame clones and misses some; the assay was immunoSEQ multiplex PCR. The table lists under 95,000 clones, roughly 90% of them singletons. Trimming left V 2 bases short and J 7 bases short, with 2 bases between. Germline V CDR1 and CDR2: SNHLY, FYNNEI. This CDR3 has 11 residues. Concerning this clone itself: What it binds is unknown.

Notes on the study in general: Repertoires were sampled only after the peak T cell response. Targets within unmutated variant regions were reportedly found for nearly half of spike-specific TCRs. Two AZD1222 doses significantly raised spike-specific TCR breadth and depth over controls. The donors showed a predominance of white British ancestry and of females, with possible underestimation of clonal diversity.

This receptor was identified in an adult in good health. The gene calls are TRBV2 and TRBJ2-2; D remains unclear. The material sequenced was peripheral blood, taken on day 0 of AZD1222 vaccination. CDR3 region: CASSERGELFF. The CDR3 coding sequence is TGTGCCAGCAGTGAACGCGGGGAGCTGTTTTTT.